Listed here are 14 T cell receptor beta chains from one sample, sequenced in a study of blood T cell repertoires in COVID-19. The table came from immunoSEQ multiplex PCR; TCRdb's copy has only in-frame clones and leaves some out. The data hold just over 300,000 clones, with roughly 90% observed a single time. Material: peripheral blood. The source is a man between 18 and 35 years old with active or convalescent COVID-19.

The chain carries TRBV6-5 and TRBJ1-3, with D possibly TRBD1 on 5 matching bases. Germline V gives CDR1 MNHEY, CDR2 SVGAGI. There are 15 residues in the CDR3. With 0 bases removed from V and 4 bases from J, the gap between germline ends came to 10 bases. The CDR3 loop reads CASSYSAGRGNTIYF. DNA of the CDR3: TGTGCCAGCAGTTACTCGGCGGGACGAGGAAACACCATATATTTT.

The gene calls are TRBV5-1 and TRBJ2-3; tentatively, D is TRBD2 (5 bases). Trimming shortened V by 4 bases and J by 6 bases, and 12 bases separated the two germline ends. The CDR3 has 13 amino acids. Germline V gene data show CDR1 as SGHRS and CDR2 as YFSETQ. The chain's CDR3 is CASSEGGGDTQYF. CDR3 coding DNA: TGCGCCAGCAGCGAGGGTGGTGGGGATACGCAGTATTTT.

CDR3 nucleotides: TGTGCCAGCAGCTTTCTGAGCACAGATACGCAGTATTTT. Residues: CASSFLSTDTQYF. The chain recombines TRBV11-3 with TRBJ2-3; D not certain. Germline V lookup: CDR1 SGHNT, CDR2 YENEEA. The CDR3 length is 13 residues. The V and J ends lost 3 bases and 0 bases respectively, with 4 bases between them.

This chain joins TRBV27 and TRBJ2-7; the D gene is possibly TRBD2 (5 bases). This CDR3 region has 16 residues. From germline, CDR1 is MNHEY and CDR2 SMNVEV (reference sequence). V lost 2 bases to trimming and J lost 3 bases, with 17 bases between them. The CDR3 DNA sequence: TGTGCCAGCAGTTTAACTACGTCTGAGCGGTACTACGAGCAGTACTTC. It yields the protein CASSLTTSERYYEQYF.

J is TRBJ1-2 and V is TRBV3-1 (or the pseudogene TRBV3-2); D gene uncertain. Germline lookup yields CDR1 LGHDT and CDR2 YNNKEL (reference sequence). The CDR3 has 14 residues. Trimming cost V 0 bases and J 5 bases, with 10 bases left between them. CDR3 residues: CASSQDRISYGYTF. The CDR3 nucleotides are TGTGCCAGCAGCCAAGATCGAATCAGTTATGGCTACACCTTC.

This clone was counted at least ten times. V and J are TRBV5-8 and TRBJ2-3; possibly TRBD2 for D (6 bases). CDR1 is SGHTS and CDR2 is YDEGEE in the germline V gene. The V end was cut by 2 bases, the J end by 2 bases, with 9 bases between. CDR3 length: 14 amino acids. Written as DNA, the CDR3 is TGTGCCAGCAGCTTACGGACTACCACAGATACGCAGTATTTT. Translated: CASSLRTTTDTQYF.

The rearrangement uses TRBV4-1 and TRBJ2-5, with D possibly matching TRBD1 (5 bases). The CDR3 sequence is 17 residues long. The V gene's germline CDR1 is MGHRA and CDR2 YSYEKL. Trimming stripped 4 bases from V and 4 bases from J, with 22 bases between. CDR3 protein: CASSPTLRQGRGETQYF. CDR3 nucleotides: TGCGCCAGCAGCCCCACTCTGAGGCAGGGTCGTGGAGAGACCCAGTACTTC.

The V call is TRBV7-9, the J call TRBJ1-6; 7 bases are shared with TRBD1. CDR1 and CDR2 (germline): SEHNR, FQNEAQ (reference sequence). The CDR3 contains 15 residues. V lost 6 bases and J lost 6; bases outside the gene matches: 8. The CDR3 coding sequence is TGTGCCAGCAGTTTGACCGGGACAGCTAATTCACCCCTCCACTTT. Translation: CASSLTGTANSPLHF.

This chain joins TRBV19 and TRBJ2-1, with D perhaps matching TRBD1 (6 bases). The CDR3 loop spans 16 amino acids. Germline V lookup: CDR1 LNHDA, CDR2 SQIVND (reference sequence). With 7 bases removed from V and 4 bases from J, the gap between germline ends came to 20 bases. DNA of the CDR3: TGTGCCAGTACCAGGGGAGTGGGGGAGTCATACAATGAGCAGTTCTTC. It translates to CASTRGVGESYNEQFF.

The V call is TRBV11-2, the J call TRBJ2-7, with 12 bases identical to TRBD2. The CDR3 contains 16 residues. Germline V gene sequence: CDR1 SGHAT, CDR2 FQNNGV. The J segment lost 1 base and the V segment lost 5 bases, leaving 6 bases of the junction unmatched. CDR3 residues: CASSALLAGGSYEQYF. The DNA for the CDR3 is TGTGCCAGCAGCGCCTTACTAGCGGGGGGATCCTACGAGCAGTACTTC.

This chain uses TRBV4-1 with TRBJ2-7; maybe TRBD2 (6 bases). CDR1 is MGHRA and CDR2 is YSYEKL in the germline V gene. CDR3 length: 17 amino acids. V gave up 4 bases and J gave up 2 bases, with 21 bases separating them. For the CDR3, the DNA is TGCGCCAGCAGCCTCCGGTGGAGGGGCGATATTCCCTACGAGCAGTACTTC. It yields the protein CASSLRWRGDIPYEQYF.

This chain uses TRBV6-5 with TRBJ1-1, with a weak D call TRBD1 (5 bases). The CDR3 consists of 16 residues. The ends were cut back, 2 bases at V and 0 bases at J, with 13 bases in the middle. The germline V gene encodes CDR1 MNHEY and CDR2 SVGAGI. CDR3 bases: TGTGCCAGCAGTTACGTGACAGCCAGGATGAACACTGAAGCTTTCTTT. Its translation is CASSYVTARMNTEAFF.

This clone was counted between two and nine times. The chain links TRBV7-2 to TRBJ2-7, with TRBD1 matching 7 bases. There are 16 residues in the CDR3. J lost 2 bases, V lost 3 bases, and 10 bases had no gene match. Looked up from germline, CDR1 is SGHTA and CDR2 is FQGNSA. CDR3 sequence (DNA): TGTGCCAGCAGCTTCAGGTCCCGGGACAGTACCTACGAGCAGTACTTC. It encodes CASSFRSRDSTYEQYF.

The chain employs TRBV4-3 and TRBJ2-4, with D unclear. The V end lost 0 bases, the J end lost 0 bases, and 6 bases lay between the germline ends. The CDR3 is 15 amino acids. Looked up from germline, CDR1 is LGHNA and CDR2 is YSLEER. CDR3 nucleotide sequence: TGCGCCAGCAGCCAAGAGGCTCAAGCCAAAAACATTCAGTACTTC. Residues: CASSQEAQAKNIQYF.